This T cell receptor beta chain was sequenced for a study of T cell changes during pregnancy in multiple sclerosis. CDR3 size: 18 residues. TCRdb's table, derived via immunoSEQ multiplex PCR, lists solely in-frame clones and lacks some. The profile shows about 76,000 clones, just over 90% of them singletons. The receptor's source is a female donor with multiple sclerosis, enrolled in a pregnancy study. The chain recombines TRBV12-1 with TRBJ2-7; TRBD1, as called in the table, went unchecked against the DNA. TRBV12-1 is a pseudogene locus. Sequenced here: peripheral blood, sampled in the second trimester of pregnancy. CDR3 amino acids: CASSPTRDRDREGYEQYF. In DNA form, the CDR3 reads TGTGCCAGCAGCCCGACTCGGGACAGGGACCGGGAAGGGTACGAGCAGTACTTC.